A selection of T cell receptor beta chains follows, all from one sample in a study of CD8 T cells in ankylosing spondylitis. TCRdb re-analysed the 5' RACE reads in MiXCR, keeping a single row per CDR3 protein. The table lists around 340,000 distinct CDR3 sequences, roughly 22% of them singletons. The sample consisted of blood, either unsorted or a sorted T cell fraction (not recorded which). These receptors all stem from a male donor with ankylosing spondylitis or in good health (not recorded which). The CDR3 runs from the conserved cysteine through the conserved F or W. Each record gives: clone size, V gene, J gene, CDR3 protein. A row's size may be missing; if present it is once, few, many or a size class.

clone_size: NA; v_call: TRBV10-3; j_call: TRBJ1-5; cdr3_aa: CAISDPNRGGSNQPQHF
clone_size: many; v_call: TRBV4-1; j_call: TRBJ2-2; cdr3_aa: CASSLDRNTGELFF
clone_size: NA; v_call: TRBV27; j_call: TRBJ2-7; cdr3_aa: CASSPPGQIYEQYF
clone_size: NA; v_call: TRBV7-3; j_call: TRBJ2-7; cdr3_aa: CASSLVRQGRYEQYF
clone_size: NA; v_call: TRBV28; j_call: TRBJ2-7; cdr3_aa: CASRITQVAYEQYF
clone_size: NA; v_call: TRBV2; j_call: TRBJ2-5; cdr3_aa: CASSEGQVTETQYF
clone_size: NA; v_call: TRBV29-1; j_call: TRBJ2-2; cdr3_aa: CSVYRGNTGELFF
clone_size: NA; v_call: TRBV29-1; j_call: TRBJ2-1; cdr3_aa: CSVLKSYNEQFF
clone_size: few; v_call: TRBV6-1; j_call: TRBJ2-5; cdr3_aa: CASSELMNFQETQYF
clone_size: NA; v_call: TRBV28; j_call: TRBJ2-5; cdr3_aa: CASSPLFVATLGGETQYF
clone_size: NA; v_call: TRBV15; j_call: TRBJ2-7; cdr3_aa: CATSRGTDSYEQYF
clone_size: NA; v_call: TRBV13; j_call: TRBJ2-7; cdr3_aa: CASSNDGIYEQYF
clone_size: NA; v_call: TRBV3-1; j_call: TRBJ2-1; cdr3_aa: CASSKRTGGVGNEQFF
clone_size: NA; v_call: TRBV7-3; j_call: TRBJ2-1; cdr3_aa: CASSPDPGAQGYEQFF
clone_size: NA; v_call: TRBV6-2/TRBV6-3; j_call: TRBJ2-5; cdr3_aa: CASSYLRTSGREETQYF
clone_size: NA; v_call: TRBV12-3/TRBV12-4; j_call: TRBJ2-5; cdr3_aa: CASSPDGSTQYF
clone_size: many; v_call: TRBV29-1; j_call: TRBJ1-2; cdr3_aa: CSVWEETGPTYGYTF
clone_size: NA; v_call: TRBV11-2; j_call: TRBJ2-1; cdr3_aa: CASSLDLRGGNAYNEQFF
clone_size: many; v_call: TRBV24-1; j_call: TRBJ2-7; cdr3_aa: CATSPTGTAYEQYF
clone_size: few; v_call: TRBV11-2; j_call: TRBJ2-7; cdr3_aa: CASSLEVYREQYF
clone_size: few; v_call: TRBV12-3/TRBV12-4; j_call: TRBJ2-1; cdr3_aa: CASKAEGGVPNEQFF
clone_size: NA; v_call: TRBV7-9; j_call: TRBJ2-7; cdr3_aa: CASSLEDRSEQYF